Below, one T cell receptor beta chain is given with its context. Recruits, aged roughly 18 to 89 years, lived in about two dozen US areas. What the recovered Cohort 3 donors had was two negative PCRs, clearance, or symptom resolution. The data were produced by immunoSEQ multiplex PCR, yet TCRdb's version contains in-frame clones alone and is incomplete. The repertoire holds about 380,000 clones, with around 89% as singletons. The V end lost 2 bases, the J end lost 3 bases, and 10 bases lay between the germline ends. The CDR3 consists of 15 residues. CDR1 and CDR2 (germline): SGHAT, FQNNGV. The data were taken from a study of blood T cell repertoires in COVID-19. Study background: T cells, B-cell-depleted T cells, or PBMCs provided the cDNA or gDNA that served as material.

V gene TRBV11-2 combines with J gene TRBJ2-2; D possibly corresponds to TRBD1 (6 bases). Sequences were obtained from PBMCs or T cells enriched from blood (not recorded which). This TCR was recovered from a woman younger than 35 who had recovered from COVID-19. The CDR3 reads CASSLIQGYTGELFF. The CDR3 bases are TGTGCCAGCAGCTTAATACAGGGCTACACCGGGGAGCTGTTTTTT.